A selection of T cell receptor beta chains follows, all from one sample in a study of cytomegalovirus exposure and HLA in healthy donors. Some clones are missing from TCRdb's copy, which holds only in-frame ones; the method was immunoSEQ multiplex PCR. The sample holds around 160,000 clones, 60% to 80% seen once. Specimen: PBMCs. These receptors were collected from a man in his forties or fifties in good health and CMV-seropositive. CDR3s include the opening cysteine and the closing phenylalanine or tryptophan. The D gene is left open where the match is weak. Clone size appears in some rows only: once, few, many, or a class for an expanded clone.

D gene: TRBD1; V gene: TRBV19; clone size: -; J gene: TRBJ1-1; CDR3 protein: CASRRQGLNTEAFF; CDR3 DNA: TGTGCCAGTAGGCGACAGGGACTGAACACTGAAGCTTTCTTT
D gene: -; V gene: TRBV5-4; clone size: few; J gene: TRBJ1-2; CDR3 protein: CATAWMQGTNYGYTF; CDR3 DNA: TGTGCCACAGCTTGGATGCAGGGTACGAACTATGGCTACACCTTC
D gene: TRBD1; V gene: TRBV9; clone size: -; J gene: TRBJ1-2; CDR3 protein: CASSPRTGGNYGYTF; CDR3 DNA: TGTGCCAGCAGCCCTCGGACAGGAGGTAACTATGGCTACACCTTC
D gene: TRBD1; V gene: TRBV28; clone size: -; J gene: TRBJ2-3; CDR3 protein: CASGATTGERTDTQYF; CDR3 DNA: TGTGCCAGCGGTGCAACAACAGGGGAACGCACAGATACGCAGTATTTT
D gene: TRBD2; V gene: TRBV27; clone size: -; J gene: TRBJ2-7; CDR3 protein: CASSSPRLAGGRSYEQYF; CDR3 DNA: TGTGCCAGCAGTTCCCCAAGACTAGCGGGGGGTCGCTCCTACGAGCAGTACTTC
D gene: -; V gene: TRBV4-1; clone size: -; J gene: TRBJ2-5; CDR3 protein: CASSQSVGSQETQYF; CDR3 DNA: TGCGCCAGCAGCCAGTCGGTGGGGAGCCAAGAGACCCAGTACTTC
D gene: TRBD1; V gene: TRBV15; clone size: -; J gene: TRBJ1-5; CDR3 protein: CATSRDGGTGVQPQHF; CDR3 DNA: TGTGCCACCAGCAGAGATGGTGGGACAGGGGTTCAGCCCCAGCATTTT
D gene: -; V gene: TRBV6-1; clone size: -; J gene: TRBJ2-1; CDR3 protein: CASSEVIGRDNEQFF; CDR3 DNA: TGTGCCAGCAGTGAAGTGATAGGGCGGGACAATGAGCAGTTCTTC
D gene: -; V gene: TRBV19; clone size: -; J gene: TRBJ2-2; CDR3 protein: CASSRQVSNTGELFF; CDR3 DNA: TGTGCCAGTAGTAGACAGGTGTCGAACACCGGGGAGCTGTTTTTT
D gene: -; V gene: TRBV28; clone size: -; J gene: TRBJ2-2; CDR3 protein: CASRSPTVSTRELFF; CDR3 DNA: TGTGCCAGCAGATCCCCGACAGTATCTACCCGGGAGCTGTTTTTT
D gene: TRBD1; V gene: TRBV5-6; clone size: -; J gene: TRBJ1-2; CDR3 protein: CASSQGTGGVYGYTF; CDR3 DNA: TGTGCCAGCAGCCAAGGGACAGGGGGAGTGTATGGCTACACCTTC
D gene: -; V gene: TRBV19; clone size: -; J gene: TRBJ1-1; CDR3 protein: CASSRQVNTEAFF; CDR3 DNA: TGTGCCAGTAGTCGACAGGTGAACACTGAAGCTTTCTTT
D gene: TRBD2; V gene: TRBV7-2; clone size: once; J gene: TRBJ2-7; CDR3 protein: CASSLWAGGGEQYF; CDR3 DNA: TGTGCCAGCAGCTTGTGGGCGGGGGGGGGCGAGCAGTACTTC
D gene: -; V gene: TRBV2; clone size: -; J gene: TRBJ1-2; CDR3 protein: CASSALEYYGYTF; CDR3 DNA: TGTGCCAGCAGTGCATTGGAGTACTATGGCTACACCTTC
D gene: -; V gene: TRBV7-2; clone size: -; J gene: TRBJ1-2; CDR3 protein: CASSLVPGGYGYTF; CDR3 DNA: TGTGCCAGCAGCTTGGTTCCGGGGGGCTATGGCTACACCTTC
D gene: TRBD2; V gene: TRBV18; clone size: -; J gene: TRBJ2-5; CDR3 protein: CASSPTGGGETQYF; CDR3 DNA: TGTGCCAGCTCACCAACGGGAGGGGGAGAGACCCAGTACTTC
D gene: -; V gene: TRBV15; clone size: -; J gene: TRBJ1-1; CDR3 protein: CATSRGRENTEAFF; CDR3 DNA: TGTGCCACCAGCAGGGGTCGGGAGAACACTGAAGCTTTCTTT
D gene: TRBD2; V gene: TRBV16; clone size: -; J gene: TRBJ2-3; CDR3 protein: CASSQYPPSGDFTQYF; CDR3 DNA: TGTGCCAGCAGCCAATACCCCCCTAGCGGGGATTTCACGCAGTATTTT
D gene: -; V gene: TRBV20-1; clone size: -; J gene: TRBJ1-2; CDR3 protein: CSARTGYGYTF; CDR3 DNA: TGCAGTGCTAGGACGGGCTATGGCTACACCTTC
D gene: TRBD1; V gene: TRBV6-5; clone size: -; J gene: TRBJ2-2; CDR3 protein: CASSTGQGTTGELFF; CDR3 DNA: TGTGCCAGCAGTACGGGACAGGGTACGACTGGGGAGCTGTTTTTT
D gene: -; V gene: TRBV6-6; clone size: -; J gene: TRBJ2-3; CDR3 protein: CASSYSRVDTQYF; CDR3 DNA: TGTGCCAGCAGTTACTCGAGGGTGGATACGCAGTATTTT
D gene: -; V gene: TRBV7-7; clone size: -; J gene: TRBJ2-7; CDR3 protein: CASSLKSGYEQYF; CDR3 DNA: TGTGCCAGCAGCTTAAAGTCCGGTTACGAGCAGTACTTC
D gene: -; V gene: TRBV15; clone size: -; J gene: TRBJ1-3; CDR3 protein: CATSRDLGRGNTIYF; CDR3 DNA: TGTGCCACCAGCAGAGATTTGGGGCGTGGAAACACCATATATTTT
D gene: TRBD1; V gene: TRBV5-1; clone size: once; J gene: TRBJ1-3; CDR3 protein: CASSLTGGKAGNTIYF; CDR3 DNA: TGCGCCAGCAGCCTGACAGGGGGCAAGGCTGGAAACACCATATATTTT
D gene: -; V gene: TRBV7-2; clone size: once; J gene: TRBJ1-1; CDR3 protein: CASSFLLQGSAVDTEAFF; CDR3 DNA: TGTGCCAGCAGCTTCCTCCTTCAGGGAAGTGCGGTAGATACTGAAGCTTTCTTT
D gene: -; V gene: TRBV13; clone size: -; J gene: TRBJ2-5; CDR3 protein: CASSLREQGPQETQYF; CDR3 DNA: TGTGCCAGCAGCTTAAGGGAACAGGGCCCCCAAGAGACCCAGTACTTC
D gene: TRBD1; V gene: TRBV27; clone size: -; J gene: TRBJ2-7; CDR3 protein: CASSGTESYEQYF; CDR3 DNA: TGTGCCAGCAGTGGGACAGAGTCCTACGAGCAGTACTTC
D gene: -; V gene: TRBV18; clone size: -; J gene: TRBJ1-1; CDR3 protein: CASSPRTENTEAFF; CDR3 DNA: TGTGCCAGCTCACCAAGGACAGAGAACACTGAAGCTTTCTTT
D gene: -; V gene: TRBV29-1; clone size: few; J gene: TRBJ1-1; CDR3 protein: CSAGQNTEAFF; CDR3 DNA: TGCAGCGCGGGACAGAACACTGAAGCTTTCTTT
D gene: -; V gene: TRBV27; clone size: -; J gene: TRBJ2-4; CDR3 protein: CASRGLAKNIQYF; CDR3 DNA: TGTGCCAGCAGGGGACTAGCCAAAAACATTCAGTACTTC
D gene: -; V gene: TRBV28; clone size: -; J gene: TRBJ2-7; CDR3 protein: CASSFSYEQYF; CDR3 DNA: TGTGCCAGCAGTTTCAGTTACGAGCAGTACTTC
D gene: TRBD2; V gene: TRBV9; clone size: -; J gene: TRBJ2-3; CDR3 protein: CASSSRLAGSTDTQYF; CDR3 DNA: TGTGCCAGCAGCTCCCGACTAGCGGGGAGCACAGATACGCAGTATTTT
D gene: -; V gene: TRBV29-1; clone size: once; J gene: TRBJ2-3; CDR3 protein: CSVVKDTSGDTQYF; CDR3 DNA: TGCAGCGTTGTCAAAGACACGAGCGGAGATACGCAGTATTTT
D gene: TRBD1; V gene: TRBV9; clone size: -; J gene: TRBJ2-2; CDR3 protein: CASSVSGTGVAGELFF; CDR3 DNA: TGTGCCAGCAGCGTATCCGGGACAGGGGTTGCCGGGGAGCTGTTTTTT
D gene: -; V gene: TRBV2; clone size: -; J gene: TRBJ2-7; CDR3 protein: CASSEQGPYEQYF; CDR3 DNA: TGTGCCAGCAGTGAACAGGGCCCCTACGAGCAGTACTTC
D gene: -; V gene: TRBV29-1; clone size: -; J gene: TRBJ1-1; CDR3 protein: CSGRKGVGGGPEAFF; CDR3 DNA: TGCAGCGGCCGAAAGGGGGTAGGGGGGGGCCCTGAAGCTTTCTTT
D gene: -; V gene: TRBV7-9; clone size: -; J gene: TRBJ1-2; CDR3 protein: CASSPLSGGNYGYTF; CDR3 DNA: TGTGCCAGCAGCCCGCTTTCGGGGGGGAACTATGGCTACACCTTC
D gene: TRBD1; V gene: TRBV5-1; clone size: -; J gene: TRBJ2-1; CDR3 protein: CASSSGQGNNEQFF; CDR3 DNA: TGCGCCAGCAGTTCCGGACAGGGAAACAATGAGCAGTTCTTC
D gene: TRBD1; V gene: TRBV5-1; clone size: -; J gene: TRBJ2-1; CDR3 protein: CASSVSTGAYNEQFF; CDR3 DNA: TGCGCCAGCAGCGTATCGACAGGGGCGTACAATGAGCAGTTCTTC
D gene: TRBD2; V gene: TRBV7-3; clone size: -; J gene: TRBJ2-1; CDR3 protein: CASSLNPGLASPNEQFF; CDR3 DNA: TGTGCCAGCAGCCTTAACCCCGGACTAGCTTCCCCCAATGAGCAGTTCTTC
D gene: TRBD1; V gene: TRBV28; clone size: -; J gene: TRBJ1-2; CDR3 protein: CASSLEYRGLSGYTF; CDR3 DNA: TGTGCCAGCAGTTTAGAATACAGGGGCCTATCCGGCTACACCTTC
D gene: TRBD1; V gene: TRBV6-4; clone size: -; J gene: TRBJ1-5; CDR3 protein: CASSEGGTGQPQHF; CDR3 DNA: TGTGCCAGCAGTGAAGGGGGCACTGGACAGCCCCAGCATTTT
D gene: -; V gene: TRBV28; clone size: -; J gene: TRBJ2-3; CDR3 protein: CASSTRAEITDTQYF; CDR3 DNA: TGTGCCAGCAGTACCCGAGCGGAGATCACAGATACGCAGTATTTT
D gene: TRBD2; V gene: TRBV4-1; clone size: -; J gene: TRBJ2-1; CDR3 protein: CASSHLSGGANNEQFF; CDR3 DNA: TGCGCCAGCAGCCATCTTAGCGGGGGGGCTAACAATGAGCAGTTCTTC